This TCR beta chain stems from a study of T cells in Graves' hyperthyroidism and ophthalmopathy (dated by TCRdb to about 2019). General notes on the study: Peripheral blood samples were taken at initial diagnosis, before any treatment was given. The paper reports TCR Vbeta CDR3 sequencing of some 140 peripheral blood samples: 40 to 45 ophthalmopathy, some 80 hyperthyroidism and some 17 progressor patients. A discovery cohort of roughly 100 patients, approximately 44 with Graves' ophthalmopathy and 55 to 65 with stable Graves' hyperthyroidism, was used to find distinguishing TCR V-J signatures. The 75 to 100 discovery patients were randomly split 7:3 into training and test sets. After sampling, hyperthyroidism patients received methimazole starting at 30 mg daily, and ophthalmopathy patients received high-dose intravenous methylprednisolone. Whether ophthalmopathy could be predicted prospectively was tested in an independent validation cohort made up of fewer than 20 hyperthyroidism patients plus 17 patients who later progressed to ophthalmopathy. In six Graves' hyperthyroidism patients, the study also compared T-cell repertoires from thyroid tissue with T-cell repertoires from blood. General conclusions and limits of the study: In cross-validation, a model built on a 13 V-J signature told ophthalmopathy apart from stable hyperthyroidism with approximately 90% sensitivity and roughly 83% specificity, and in testing the same model reached 80%/75%. In validation, progression to ophthalmopathy was predicted by the model with 65% to 71% sensitivity and approximately 78% specificity, a median of roughly six months before onset. Sample size was not statistically predetermined, and investigators were not blinded to group allocation. Most expanded thyroid clonotypes (frequency above 0.001) were also detected in blood, a finding suggesting that blood repertoires may reflect thyroid immune responses.

Remarks on this clonotype: Which antigen it targets is not known. No base-level quality is on record; no much larger clone is a single base apart.

TCR beta CDR3 regions were amplified from RNA transcripts. For the first round of RT-PCR on the TCR CDR3, the HTBI primer set was used together with the Qiagen OneStep RT-PCR kit. Libraries were constructed in a second round of multiplex PCR, after which size selection and purification were carried out. Libraries were sequenced paired-end with 100 bp reads on an Illumina HiSeq2000. Turning to the authors' computational methods: SOAPnuke was used to process the raw data, with reads discarded if the reads contained adapters or uncalled bases, had a mean Phred below 15, or lacked an exact constant-primer or identifier match. COPE v1.2.5 was used to merge the high-quality paired reads, and each unique nucleotide sequence was defined as a clonotype. MiTCR v1.1 was used to align the clonotypes against IMGT TRBV, TRBD and TRBJ reference segments. The analysis was restricted to V-J combinations with a frequency above 0.0001, which together covered just over 98% of the repertoires. The TCS score was defined as F50 (clonal expansion) divided by E x V (chaos), with BLOSUM62-based TCRdist calculated between CDR3 peptides within each V-J. Welch's t-statistics and random forest reduced approximately 520 V-J features to 10 to 15, which were used in a naive Bayes classifier (R e1071). TCRdb ran its own pipeline on the public reads, namely fastp trimming at Q25 and MiXCR clone calling, and kept in-frame beta chains. Identical CDR3 proteins give one entry, which carries the most common genes and DNA. Here the V and J calls rest on TCRdb's processing, not on the authors' analysis. The sample data list about 600,000 distinct CDR3 sequences, and roughly 15% of these were observed just once. The ten largest clones represent less than 3.5% of the sample.

In the ophthalmopathy patients, disease was moderately to severely active, with a Clinical Activity Score of 3 or more, a NOSPECS grade of 4 or more, and a duration of less than 3 months. The study excluded patients with uncontrolled infections, other autoimmune diseases, pregnancy or lactation. Diagnoses were based on clinical symptoms, serum thyroxine and TRAb, thyroid ultrasound and orbital computed tomography. Ficoll-Paque density gradient centrifugation was used to isolate PBMCs from around 10 ml of fresh peripheral blood. Total RNA was extracted with Trizol reagent, and quality was checked on an Agilent 2100 Bioanalyzer. The sample taken for sequencing was blood. The source of this sequence is a woman aged 40 to 50 with Graves' ophthalmopathy.

The bases are TGTGCCAGCAGCATACAGGAATATGGCTACACCTTC. This is translated as CASSIQEYGYTF. The chain couples TRBV6-1 to TRBJ1-2; the D gene is perhaps TRBD1, from 5 matching bases. From the germline V gene, CDR1 is MNHNS and CDR2 is SASEGT. Its CDR3 holds 12 amino acids, cysteine through phenylalanine. The only DNA kept is the CDR3, 36 bases in frame from the first base. V gives up 6 bases and J gives up 5 bases, and the segment between their germline ends measures 10 bases.